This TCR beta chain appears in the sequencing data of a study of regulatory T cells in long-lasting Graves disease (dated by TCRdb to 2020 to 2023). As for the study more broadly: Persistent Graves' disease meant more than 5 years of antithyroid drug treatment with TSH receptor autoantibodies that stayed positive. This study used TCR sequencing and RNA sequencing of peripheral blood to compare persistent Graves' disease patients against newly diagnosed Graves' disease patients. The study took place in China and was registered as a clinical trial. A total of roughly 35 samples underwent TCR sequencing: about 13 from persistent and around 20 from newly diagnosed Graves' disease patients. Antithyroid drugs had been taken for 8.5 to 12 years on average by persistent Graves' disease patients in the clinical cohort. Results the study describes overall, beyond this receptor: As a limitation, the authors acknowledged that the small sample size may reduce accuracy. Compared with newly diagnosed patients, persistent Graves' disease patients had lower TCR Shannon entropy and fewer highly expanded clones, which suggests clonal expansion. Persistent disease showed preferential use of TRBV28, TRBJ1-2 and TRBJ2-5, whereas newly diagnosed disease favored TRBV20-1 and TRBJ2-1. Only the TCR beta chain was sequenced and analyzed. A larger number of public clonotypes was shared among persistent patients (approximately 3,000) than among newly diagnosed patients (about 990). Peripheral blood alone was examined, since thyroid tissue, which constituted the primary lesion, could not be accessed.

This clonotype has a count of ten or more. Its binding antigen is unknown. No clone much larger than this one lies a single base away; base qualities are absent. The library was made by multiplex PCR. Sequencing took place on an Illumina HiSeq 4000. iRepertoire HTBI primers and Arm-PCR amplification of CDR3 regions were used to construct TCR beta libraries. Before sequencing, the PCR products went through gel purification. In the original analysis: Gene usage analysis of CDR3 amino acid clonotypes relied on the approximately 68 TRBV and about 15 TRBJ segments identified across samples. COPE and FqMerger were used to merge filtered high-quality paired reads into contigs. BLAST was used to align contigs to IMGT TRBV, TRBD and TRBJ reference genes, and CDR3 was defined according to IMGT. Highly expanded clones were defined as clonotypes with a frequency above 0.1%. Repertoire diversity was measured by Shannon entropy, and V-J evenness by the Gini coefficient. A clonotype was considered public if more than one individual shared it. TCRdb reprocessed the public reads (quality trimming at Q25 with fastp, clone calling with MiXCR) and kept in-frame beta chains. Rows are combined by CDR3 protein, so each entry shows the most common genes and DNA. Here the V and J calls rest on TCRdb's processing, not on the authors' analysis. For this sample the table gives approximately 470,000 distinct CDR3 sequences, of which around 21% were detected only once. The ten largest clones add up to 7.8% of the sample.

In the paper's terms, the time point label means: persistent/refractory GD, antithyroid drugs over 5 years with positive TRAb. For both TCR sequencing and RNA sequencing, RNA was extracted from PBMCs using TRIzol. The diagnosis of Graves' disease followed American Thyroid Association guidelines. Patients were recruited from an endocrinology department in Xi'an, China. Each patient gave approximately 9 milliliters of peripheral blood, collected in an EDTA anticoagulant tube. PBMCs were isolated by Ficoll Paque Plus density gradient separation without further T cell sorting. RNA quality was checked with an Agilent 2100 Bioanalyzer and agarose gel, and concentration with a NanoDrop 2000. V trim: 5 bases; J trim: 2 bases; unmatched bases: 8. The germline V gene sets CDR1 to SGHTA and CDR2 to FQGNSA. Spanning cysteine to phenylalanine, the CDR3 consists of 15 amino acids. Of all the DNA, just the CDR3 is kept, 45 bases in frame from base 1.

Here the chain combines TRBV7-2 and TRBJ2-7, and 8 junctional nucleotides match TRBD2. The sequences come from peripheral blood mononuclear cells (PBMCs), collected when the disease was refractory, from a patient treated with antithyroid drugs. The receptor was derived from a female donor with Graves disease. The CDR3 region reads CASSQDGRAPYEQYF. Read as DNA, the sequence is TGTGCCAGCAGCCAGGACGGGAGGGCCCCCTACGAGCAGTACTTC.